This TCR beta chain emerged from a study of T cells after yellow fever vaccination. This clonotype has ten or more counts. What it recognizes is unknown. The CDR3 extends over 15 amino acids. Germline V gives CDR1 KGHSH, CDR2 LQKENI. The V gene end was trimmed by 8 bases and the J gene end by 1 base; junction bases not matched to a gene: 7. For TCR, cDNA came from 5'RACE template switching, which added a universal primer site and UMIs. Each CDR3 protein is one row after TCRdb ran MiXCR on the 5' RACE reads. Of around 320,000 distinct CDR3 sequences listed, roughly 8.7% are singletons. General study points: The secondary response was weaker, and its peak arrived faster, on day 5 versus 15.

The sequence derives from a man aged 18-30 years who received the YFV17D yellow fever vaccine. The chain employs TRBV18 and TRBJ1-4, with TRBD1 matching 7 bases. Sequenced material: CD4+ T cells sorted from PBMCs, taken 5 days after the yellow fever booster vaccination. In nucleotides, the CDR3 is TGTGCCAGCAGTCCCCGACAGGGAACTAATGAAAAACTGTTTTTT. Amino acids: CASSPRQGTNEKLFF.